This TCR beta chain was captured in a study of blood T cell repertoires in COVID-19 (dated by TCRdb to about 2020). Some background on the complete study: Samples covering the acute and convalescent phases of COVID-19 were provided by collaborators in the United States, Italy and Spain. The prospective study material was composed of cDNA or gDNA derived from T cells, B-cell-depleted T cells, or PBMCs. The samples were drawn from two sources: the first 160 participants of the ongoing ImmuneRACE study, and 1,000 to 1,500 subjects contributed by 6 global collaborators. A de-identified subject ID, COVID-19 status, age in years and sex were almost always included in the sample metadata. A freely available public database, intended as a resource for researchers studying the immune response to SARS-CoV-2, is where the repertoires were released. Subjects who had been exposed to COVID-19, were actively infected with it, or had recovered from it provided the deeply sampled blood TCRbeta repertoires that made up the dataset. HLA class I and class II types, where available, came from metadata supplied by the sample provider rather than from assay-based typing. Points the paper makes about the study in general: Clinical and demographic metadata were provided uncurated, with the amount varying by source and participant.

Collaborating institutions collected whole blood in K2EDTA tubes following their own protocols. For TCRbeta analysis, collaborators shipped samples in one of three forms: frozen whole blood, isolated PBMCs, or DNA extracted from either of those sample types. About this clone: Its antigen is unknown. No base qualities exist here, and no much larger clone lies one base off it.

From V the trimming removes 6 bases and from J it removes 2 bases, while the gene matches leave 7 bases of the junction unaccounted for. CDR1 and CDR2 were assigned from the germline V gene as MNHEY and SVGAGI. The CDR3 runs 15 residues from the cysteine to the phenylalanine. Just the 45-base CDR3 DNA is kept, in frame starting at base 1. The immunoSEQ Assay, a bias-controlled multiplex PCR, was used to amplify TCRbeta CDR3 regions from genomic DNA. Under the source paper's analysis protocol: Within the assay, amplification of reference gene primers was used to estimate how many nucleated cells each sample contained. To quantify the absolute abundance of each unique TCRbeta CDR3 rearrangement, sequence reads were collapsed and filtered. For each sample, productive Simpson clonality was calculated as the square root of Simpson's diversity index over productive rearrangements. This immuneACCESS table, as held by TCRdb, lists in-frame sequences with V and J called but not all clones. Of the missing ones, under half trace to an unresolved V gene in checked studies; the others have no known cause. V and J calls and clone size come straight from that table; D and trimming were deduced from the DNA. This sample lists 170,000 or so clones; about 80% were detected once. The ten largest account for about 6.8% of the sample.

The rearranged segments are TRBV6-5 and TRBJ2-3; TRBD1 matches 8 bases in the middle. Sequenced: peripheral blood. The sequence was obtained from a man between 65 and 85 years old with active or convalescent COVID-19. CDR3 reads: CASRLTGDVTDTQYF. In nucleotide form, the sequence is TGTGCCAGCAGATTGACAGGGGATGTCACAGATACGCAGTATTTT.